This is a list of T cell receptor beta chains from one sample in a study of identical twins. TCRdb used MiXCR to reprocess the 5' RACE reads, holding one entry per CDR3 protein. The table shows some 1,600,000 distinct CDR3 sequences, with under 35% occurring only once. The sequenced sample consisted of cord blood. Receptors originate from a newborn girl in good health. CDR3s include the opening cysteine and the closing phenylalanine or tryptophan. The D gene is left open where the match is weak. Clone size, where shown, is once, few, many, or a class for clones that have expanded.

size,J,D,V,CDR3,DNA
.,TRBJ2-4,.,TRBV2,CASRGNQGGQYF,TGTGCCAGCAGGGGAAACCAAGGCGGGCAGTACTTC
.,TRBJ2-5,.,TRBV11-2,CASSLDASSYNEQYF,TGTGCCAGCAGCTTAGATGCTAGCAGCTACAATGAGCAGTACTTC
many,TRBJ2-1,TRBD1,TRBV27,CASLGTGSNLREQFF,TGTGCCAGCCTTGGGACAGGATCCAATCTACGGGAGCAGTTCTTC
.,TRBJ1-1,.,TRBV6-6,CASRDAIEAFF,TGTGCCAGCAGGGACGCTATCGAAGCTTTCTTT
.,TRBJ2-3,TRBD2,TRBV20-1,CSAARFTTSGKNTDTQYF,TGCAGTGCTGCCAGATTTACTACTAGCGGGAAAAACACAGATACGCAGTATTTT
.,TRBJ2-6,TRBD2,TRBV7-2,CASSLSSSGVSGANVLTF,TGTGCCAGCAGCTTAAGTTCTAGCGGTGTCTCTGGGGCCAACGTCCTGACTTTC
.,TRBJ1-5,.,TRBV24-1,CATSPWQPQHF,TGTGCCACCAGCCCGTGGCAGCCCCAGCATTTT
many,TRBJ2-7,.,TRBV28,CASTGTTYEQYF,TGTGCCAGCACAGGGACCACCTACGAGCAGTACTTC
.,TRBJ2-3,TRBD2,TRBV14,CASSQVASSGRYTQYF,TGTGCCAGCAGCCAAGTGGCGTCTAGCGGGAGATATACGCAGTATTTT
few,TRBJ2-3,.,TRBV7-9,CASQSTDTQYF,TGTGCCAGCCAGAGCACAGATACGCAGTATTTT
few,TRBJ2-1,.,TRBV7-9,CASSPPGPGIDNEQFF,TGTGCCAGCAGCCCCCCGGGACCAGGAATAGACAATGAGCAGTTCTTC
.,TRBJ1-1,TRBD1,TRBV27,CASSAPRTGGNTEAFF,TGTGCCAGCAGTGCCCCGAGGACAGGGGGGAACACTGAAGCTTTCTTT
.,TRBJ2-2,TRBD1,TRBV5-6,CASSPWTGTNTGELFF,TGTGCCAGCAGCCCCTGGACAGGCACGAACACCGGGGAGCTGTTTTTT
few,TRBJ2-7,TRBD2,TRBV11-2,CASSLGQWAAGGFPDYEQYF,TGTGCCAGCAGCTTAGGTCAGTGGGCAGCGGGGGGTTTCCCAGACTACGAGCAGTACTTC
.,TRBJ2-3,TRBD2,TRBV5-1,CASSPAGTSVTDTQYF,TGCGCCAGCAGCCCAGCCGGGACTAGCGTCACAGATACGCAGTATTTT
.,TRBJ2-1,TRBD2,TRBV7-2,CASSRPVTSGDNEQFF,TGTGCCAGCAGCCGCCCGGTAACTAGCGGGGACAATGAGCAGTTCTTC
.,TRBJ2-3,.,TRBV6-2/TRBV6-3,CASSWRRAGVPSTDTQYF,TGTGCCAGCAGTTGGAGAAGGGCTGGAGTCCCTAGCACAGATACGCAGTATTTT
few,TRBJ2-3,TRBD2,TRBV27,CASSHRLAGGATDTQYF,TGTGCCAGCAGTCACCGCCTAGCGGGGGGGGCCACAGATACGCAGTATTTT
.,TRBJ1-5,.,TRBV27,CASSLYGGAQPQHF,TGTGCCAGCAGTTTATATGGAGGGGCTCAGCCCCAGCATTTT
few,TRBJ2-7,TRBD2,TRBV20-1,CSARVAGGLKAYEQYF,TGCAGTGCTAGAGTCGCGGGAGGGCTGAAAGCCTACGAGCAGTACTTC
few,TRBJ2-7,TRBD1,TRBV7-2,CASSLLGQGASYEQYF,TGTGCCAGCAGCTTACTGGGACAGGGGGCCTCCTACGAGCAGTACTTC
.,TRBJ1-2,.,TRBV2,CGVGGKGYGYTF,TGTGGGGTGGGGGGGAAAGGCTATGGCTACACCTTC
.,TRBJ2-7,.,TRBV3-1,CASSQSIEQYF,TGTGCCAGCAGCCAAAGCATCGAGCAGTACTTC
few,TRBJ2-5,.,TRBV6-5,CASSQGNLYQETQYF,TGTGCCAGCAGTCAGGGGAATTTGTACCAAGAGACCCAGTACTTC
.,TRBJ2-7,.,TRBV7-2,CASSLAWGLEQYF,TGTGCCAGCAGCTTAGCCTGGGGGCTCGAGCAGTACTTC
.,TRBJ2-1,TRBD2,TRBV9,CASSETSGTNGQFF,TGTGCCAGCAGCGAAACTAGCGGGACGAATGGGCAGTTCTTC
.,TRBJ2-7,.,TRBV7-9,CASSFRDRPCEQYF,TGTGCCAGCAGCTTTCGGGACCGTCCCTGCGAGCAGTACTTC
few,TRBJ2-5,TRBD2,TRBV15,CATSRDLPSGSIKTQYF,TGTGCCACCAGCAGAGATCTCCCTAGCGGGAGTATAAAGACCCAGTACTTC
.,TRBJ2-3,.,TRBV3-1,CASSAQLGGSTDTQYF,TGTGCCAGCAGCGCCCAACTAGGAGGTAGCACAGATACGCAGTATTTT
few,TRBJ2-3,TRBD2,TRBV20-1,CSARDGREVPDTQYF,TGCAGTGCTAGAGATGGGCGGGAGGTTCCAGATACGCAGTATTTT
few,TRBJ2-7,TRBD2,TRBV4-2,CASSGFSGSLYEQYF,TGTGCCAGCAGCGGTTTTAGCGGGAGCCTCTACGAGCAGTACTTC
few,TRBJ2-5,.,TRBV29-1,CSAGKQETQYF,TGCAGCGCCGGGAAGCAAGAGACCCAGTACTTC
.,TRBJ1-2,.,TRBV9,CASSVGAGTGYTF,TGTGCCAGCAGCGTAGGCGCAGGCACCGGCTACACCTTC
few,TRBJ2-2,.,TRBV25-1,CASSATDTGELFF,TGTGCCAGCAGCGCGACAGACACCGGGGAGCTGTTTTTT
few,TRBJ2-1,TRBD1,TRBV28,CATGTGGSGEQFF,TGTGCCACCGGGACAGGGGGCTCGGGTGAGCAGTTCTTC
few,TRBJ1-2,TRBD1,TRBV7-9,CASTTGRMRQGTYGYTF,TGTGCCAGCACCACAGGAAGGATGAGACAGGGGACATATGGCTACACCTTC
.,TRBJ2-1,TRBD2,TRBV5-1,CASSLAPGGNNEQFF,TGCGCCAGCAGCTTGGCCCCGGGAGGGAACAATGAGCAGTTCTTC
many,TRBJ2-5,TRBD2,TRBV29-1,CSVEGVAGHSETQYF,TGCAGCGTTGAAGGGGTAGCGGGACATTCAGAGACCCAGTACTTC
.,TRBJ2-7,.,TRBV7-9,CASSSYYLANSYEQYF,TGTGCCAGCAGCTCATACTACCTTGCTAACTCCTACGAGCAGTACTTC
.,TRBJ1-1,.,TRBV12-3/TRBV12-4,CASSLALEVGEAFF,TGTGCCAGCAGTTTAGCTTTGGAGGTTGGTGAAGCTTTCTTT
.,TRBJ2-5,.,TRBV10-3,CATSERLQETQYF,TGTGCCACCAGTGAGCGGCTCCAAGAGACCCAGTACTTC
.,TRBJ2-1,TRBD2,TRBV6-1,CASRLPSGTSGYNEQFF,TGTGCCAGCAGACTCCCCTCCGGGACTAGCGGGTACAATGAGCAGTTCTTC
.,TRBJ2-3,TRBD1,TRBV20-1,CSANPDRGVTDTLYF,TGCAGTGCTAACCCCGACAGGGGAGTGACAGATACGCTGTATTTT
few,TRBJ2-2,.,TRBV5-1,CASSLVSTNTGELFF,TGCGCCAGCAGCTTGGTTTCTACAAACACCGGGGAGCTGTTTTTT
.,TRBJ2-1,TRBD2,TRBV12-3/TRBV12-4,CASSLGTSSMNEQFF,TGTGCCAGCAGTTTAGGGACTAGCTCCATGAATGAGCAGTTCTTC
few,TRBJ2-4,.,TRBV3-1,CASSQSRLLQYF,TGTGCCAGCAGCCAAAGTAGACTTCTTCAGTACTTC
.,TRBJ2-1,.,TRBV28,CASSLTDGYNEQFF,TGTGCCAGCAGTTTAACCGACGGATACAATGAGCAGTTCTTC
few,TRBJ2-1,TRBD1,TRBV7-9,CASSPDREVNEQFF,TGTGCCAGCAGCCCGGACAGGGAGGTTAATGAGCAGTTCTTC
few,TRBJ1-6,.,TRBV28,CASSSLRGGSPLHF,TGTGCCAGCAGTTCACTCAGGGGTGGTTCACCCCTCCACTTT
.,TRBJ1-6,.,TRBV6-6,CATLDSSPRAPLHF,TGTGCCACCTTGGACAGTAGCCCGAGGGCACCCCTCCACTTT
.,TRBJ2-2,.,TRBV2,CASSAGAGELFF,TGTGCCAGCAGTGCAGGGGCCGGGGAGCTGTTTTTT
few,TRBJ1-2,.,TRBV6-1,CASTTGISYGYTF,TGTGCCAGCACTACCGGGATTTCCTATGGCTACACCTTC